This TCR beta chain was captured by sequencing in a study of T cells expressing NK-cell markers. TCRdb re-called the 5' RACE reads, yielding one record per CDR3 amino acid sequence without DNA. This specimen shows about 170,000 distinct CDR3 sequences; the ten leading clones hold 20% to 25%. This TCR derives from a man between 18 and 69 years old in good health. Sequenced: blood T cells: a sorted CD56 or NKG2C T cell subset, CD4+ or CD8+ T cells, or bulk PBMC T cells (not recorded which).

The CDR3 region is CASSEGPSGLVDTEAFF. The chain links TRBV2 to TRBJ1-1. This CDR3 is 17 amino acids long. Germline assignment: CDR1 SNHLY and CDR2 FYNNEI.